This entry lists 18 T cell receptor beta chains sequenced from one sample in a study of CD8+CD57+ T cells in acquired aplastic anemia (dated by TCRdb to 2016 to 2019). Sequenced on an Illumina HiSeq 2000. Genomic DNA served as template for TCR beta VDJ combination and CDR3 sequence profiling. TCRdb trimmed the raw reads at Q25, called clones with MiXCR and kept productive beta chains. Each CDR3 protein gets just one entry, which takes the most common genes and DNA from the rows behind it. The sample has about 210,000 distinct CDR3 sequences on record, roughly 33% of them singletons. The top ten clonotypes cover 0.9% to 1.2% of the sample. The sequenced sample consisted of sorted CD4+, CD8+, or CD8+CD57+ T cells (not recorded which) from PBMCs. The receptors were sampled from a human donor in good health, serving as a control.

This clonotype has a count of ten or more. V and J are TRBV11-3 and TRBJ2-3, with TRBD2 matching 10 bases. The J segment lost 10 bases and the V segment lost 0 bases, leaving 4 bases of the junction unmatched. Germline values: CDR1 SGHNT, CDR2 YENEEA. This CDR3 comprises 14 residues. The CDR3 spells CASSLDQTSGSQYF. DNA of the CDR3: TGTGCCAGCAGCTTAGATCAGACTAGCGGGTCGCAGTATTTT.

With respect to this clonotype: Just one base apart from a much larger clone, this may be a read error. The chain is built from TRBV19 and TRBJ2-2; D remains ambiguous. In germline, CDR1 is LNHDA, CDR2 SQIVND (reference sequence). V lost 11 bases and J 3 bases, leaving 16 bases between the germline ends. The CDR3 is 14 amino acids. This CDR3 is CAGNTGFHTGELFF. Here the CDR3 DNA reads TGTGCCGGTAATACCGGGTTTCACACCGGGGAGCTGTTTTTT.

This clonotype was found many times. The chain joins TRBV6-1 to TRBJ1-1; TRBD1 might be the D (5 bases). CDR1 MNHNS and CDR2 SASEGT come from the germline V gene. CDR3 size: 14 residues. The V gene lost 2 bases and the J gene lost 1 base, with 8 bases spanning the gap. CDR3 DNA: TGTGCCAGCAGTGAACAACAGGCGAACACTGAAGCTTTCTTT. Protein sequence: CASSEQQANTEAFF.

This clonotype was seen just once. The chain carries TRBV5-1 and TRBJ1-2; D unresolved. The CDR3 has 12 amino acids. Germline CDR1 SGHRS, CDR2 YFSETQ. V lost 1 base and J lost 8, with 9 bases in between. The CDR3 here is CASSLFQGGYTF. For the CDR3, the DNA is TGCGCCAGCAGCTTGTTCCAAGGAGGCTACACCTTC.

This clonotype was detected many times. The chain employs TRBV2 and TRBJ2-5, with a tentative D call TRBD2 (5 bases). Trimming shortened V by 6 bases and J by 2 bases, and 16 bases separated the two germline ends. The CDR3 runs to 15 residues. Germline V lookup: CDR1 SNHLY, CDR2 FYNNEI. The CDR3: CASRGRSTNQETQYF. Written as DNA, the CDR3 is TGTGCCAGCAGGGGGAGATCGACGAATCAAGAGACCCAGTACTTC.

J is TRBJ2-5 and V is TRBV5-1; 12 bases line up with TRBD1. This CDR3 region has 16 residues. The ends lost 1 base at V and 5 bases at J; junction bases unmatched: 6. Germline CDR1 SGHRS, CDR2 YFSETQ. The CDR3 bases are TGCGCCAGCAGCTTGACCCCGGGACAGGGGGCTGAGACCCAGTACTTC. Its translation: CASSLTPGQGAETQYF.

The chain employs TRBV5-4 and TRBJ1-2, with a weak D call TRBD1 (5 bases). This CDR3 contains 14 residues. V was shortened by 7 bases and J by 6 bases, with 19 bases between the two germline ends. In germline, CDR1 is SGHNT, CDR2 YYREEE (reference sequence). The CDR3 nucleotides read TGTGCCAGCCGAAAGCTTGGAGGGGCGAATGGCTACACCTTC. As protein: CASRKLGGANGYTF. The variable domain in full, with the rest retrieved from reference TRBV5-4 and TRBJ1-2, is ETGVTQSPTHLIKTRGQQVTLRCSSQSGHNTVSWYQQALGQGPQFIFQYYREEENGRGNFPPRFSGLQFPNYSSELNVNALELDDSALYLCASRKLGGANGYTFGSGTRLTVV.

This clonotype was found a few times. CDR3 DNA sequence: TGTGCCAGCATCAGAACAGGGGGCTCGAAGAATGAGCAGTTCTTC. Its translation is CASIRTGGSKNEQFF. This rearrangement joins TRBV6-1 to TRBJ2-1, with 9 nucleotides matching TRBD1. Trimming removed 7 bases from V and 7 bases from J; junction bases left unmatched: 11. In germline, CDR1 is MNHNS, CDR2 SASEGT. The CDR3 is 15 amino acids.

The V call is TRBV30, the J call TRBJ2-1; TRBD2 might be the D (5 bases). V lost 0 bases and J lost 7, with 16 bases in between. In germline, CDR1 is GTSNPN, CDR2 SVGIG (reference sequence). CDR3 length: 15 amino acids. DNA for the CDR3: TGTGCCTGGAGTGTACGGGCGAGAGGCGGGAATGAGCAGTTCTTC. It codes for CAWSVRARGGNEQFF. The full variable domain, completed using reference TRBV30 and TRBJ2-1, is SQTIHQWPATLVQPVGSPLSLECTVEGTSNPNLYWYRQAAGRGLQLLFYSVGIGQISSEVPQNLSASRPQDRQFILSSKKLLLSDSGFYLCAWSVRARGGNEQFFGPGTRLTVL.

This clonotype has at least ten counts. J is TRBJ2-5 and V is TRBV7-9, with D perhaps being TRBD1 or TRBD2 (6 bases each). Trimming pared 5 bases from V and 2 bases from J, leaving 15 bases between. The CDR3 runs 15 residues. Germline V gene data show CDR1 as SEHNR and CDR2 as FQNEAQ (reference sequence). CDR3 bases: TGTGCCAGCAGCCAAACAGGGACTCGGCAAGAGACCCAGTACTTC. Its translation: CASSQTGTRQETQYF.

This clonotype was picked up a small number of times. One end of the junction varies from germline; a read error may be responsible. The chain uses TRBV20-1 and TRBJ2-1, with 8 bases identical to TRBD2. CDR1 is DFQATT and CDR2 is SNEGSKA in the germline V gene (reference sequence). This CDR3 region has 14 residues. CDR3 in DNA: TGCAGTGCTAGAGATCGGGCCGGGCAGCGGGAGCATACCTTC. Residues: CSARDRAGQREHTF.

There are a few counts of this clonotype. This sequence joins TRBV3-1 and TRBJ2-1; no firm D call. The CDR3 has 12 residues. The V gene's germline CDR1 is LGHDT and CDR2 YNNKEL (reference sequence). Between the trimmed V and J ends, which lost 1 base and 6 bases, there was a span of 4 bases. The CDR3 DNA reads as TGTGCCAGCAGCCAAGGGGCCAATGAGCAGTTCTTC. Protein product: CASSQGANEQFF.

The rearrangement uses TRBV12-3 or TRBV12-4 and TRBJ1-3; D not certain. V was pared by 2 bases and J by 1 base, with 15 bases between. This CDR3 comprises 17 residues. The CDR3 here is CASSLFRTSESGNTIYF. The CDR3 coding sequence is TGTGCCAGCAGTTTATTTAGGACGTCCGAGTCTGGAAACACCATATATTTT.

This clonotype was detected only a few times. The V and J genes are TRBV6-2 or TRBV6-3 and TRBJ1-2; possible D gene TRBD1, 6 bases. This CDR3 has 21 residues. The V end was cut by 0 bases, the J end by 3 bases, with 29 bases between. Germline V CDR1 and CDR2: MNHEY, SVGEGT. This chain's CDR3 is CASSYSFGLGGPPGNHYGYTF. In nucleotides, the CDR3 is TGTGCCAGCAGTTACTCGTTCGGGTTAGGGGGGCCGCCTGGTAACCACTATGGCTACACCTTC.

With respect to this clonotype: It is likely a read error, because the conserved phenylalanine at the end of the CDR3 is missing. This rearrangement joins TRBV7-2 to TRBJ1-1; no clear D gene. Germline V gene lookup returns CDR1 SGHTA and CDR2 FQGNSA. The CDR3 length is 13 residues. Trimming took 5 bases from V and 1 from J, leaving 8 bases between them. The CDR3 sequence is CASSIRQNTEAFL. The CDR3 DNA reads TGTGCCAGCAGCATCCGACAGAACACTGAAGCTTTCCTT.

This rearrangement joins TRBV6-1 to TRBJ1-5; a possible D gene is TRBD1 (5 bases). CDR3 length: 14 amino acids. Germline values: CDR1 MNHNS, CDR2 SASEGT. V lost 6 bases and J lost 7, with 16 bases in between. The CDR3 spells CASSTSGGRQPQHF. CDR3 in DNA: TGTGCCAGCAGCACATCGGGGGGAAGGCAGCCCCAGCATTTT.

This clonotype was counted ten times or more. The V and J genes are TRBV20-1 and TRBJ2-3; D is tentatively TRBD1 or TRBD2 (5 bases each). Trimming cost V 5 bases and J 6 bases, with 9 bases left between them. Germline CDR1 is DFQATT and CDR2 is SNEGSKA (reference sequence). This CDR3 is 11 amino acids long. The CDR3 DNA sequence: TGCAGTGCTTTGGGGGTGGATACGCAGTATTTT. Translating gives CSALGVDTQYF.

There are many counts of this clonotype. The gene calls are TRBV19 and TRBJ1-2; 9 bases align to TRBD1. Germline CDR1 reads LNHDA; CDR2 reads SQIVND (reference sequence). Losses at the gene ends were 5 bases for V and 4 bases for J; bases not matched to a gene: 5. The CDR3 runs 14 residues. CDR3 nucleotide sequence: TGTGCCAGTAGTCGGGGACAGGGAGGCTATGGCTACACCTTC. It specifies CASSRGQGGYGYTF. The entire variable domain, with the rest obtained from reference TRBV19 and TRBJ1-2, is as follows: DGGITQSPKYLFRKEGQNVTLSCEQNLNHDAMYWYRQDPGQGLRLIYYSQIVNDFQKGDIAEGYSVSREKKESFPLTVTSAQKNPTAFYLCASSRGQGGYGYTFGSGTRLTVV.